This T cell receptor (beta chain) was recovered during a study of post-analysis software for immune sequencing data (dated by TCRdb to between 2015 and 2017). Regarding the study in general: Disease courses on record covered relapsing-remitting, secondary progressive and progressive-relapsing multiple sclerosis, though some patients had no subtype annotation. A subset of samples was prepared in parallel using single-end sample barcoding, then pooled and co-amplified after Illumina adapter ligation. The patient repertoires were compared against 11 previously published healthy control repertoires obtained from donors aged roughly 6 to 28 years. What the authors observed across the whole study: Significantly higher frequencies in patients than in controls were found for about five TRBV segments, including TRBV5-6, TRBV5-1 and TRBV20-1. Normalized Chao1 diversity was significantly lower in multiple sclerosis patients than controls, suggesting substantial peripheral T-cell clonal expansion. The multiple sclerosis patient group was slightly younger than the control group. Direct clustering with F measure showed strong co-clustering of samples prepared in the same batch, prompting a batch-effect correction.

Library construction relied on PCR. This sample was sequenced with an Illumina HiSeq 2500. To reduce PCR and sequencing biases, unique molecular identifiers were built into the TCR beta cDNA libraries. Approximately 500,000 cDNA molecules were obtained per 1 to 10 million input T cells, so each molecule approximated one T cell. The same protocol used for the earlier healthy control dataset was applied to prepare and sequence the patient libraries. Samples belonging to the same batch were prepared together, multiplexed and sequenced on a shared HiSeq lane. The authors' analysis ran thus. MIGEC handled the raw barcoded reads, throwing out single-read molecular identifier groups before consensus assembly and CDR3 extraction. Clonotype tables were post-analysed with VDJtools, normalizing diversity by down-sampling all datasets to the smallest sample size. In repertoire overlap clustering, CDR3 amino acid sequences, but not nucleotide sequences, were matched to correct batch-related cross-sample contamination. Using fastp at Q25 and MiXCR, TCRdb reprocessed the public reads and kept productive beta chains. One record per CDR3 amino acid sequence lists the most common genes and DNA. None of the V and J calls come from the authors' own analysis; TCRdb made them. A total of over 700,000 distinct CDR3 sequences appear in this sample, 25% to 30% of them only once. In total, the top ten clones hold more than 0.55% of the sample.

TCR beta repertoires were profiled from peripheral blood of under 15 young patients with multiple sclerosis to demonstrate the VDJtools post-analysis software. Multiple sclerosis patients were children and adolescents aged roughly 6 to 17 years. Comment on this clonotype: The antigen it binds to is not known. Base qualities are not at hand, and no much larger clone is one base apart.

Taken from cysteine to phenylalanine, the CDR3 has 13 residues. The sequence is cut down to CDR3 DNA, 39 bases in frame from base 1. The germline V gene (reference sequence) gives CDR1 as DFQATT and CDR2 as SNEGSKA. V is clipped by 6 bases and J by 6 bases, and the sequence between their germline boundaries is 15 bases long. The sequenced material came from blood. The receptor was isolated from a girl aged 5 to 17 with multiple sclerosis. The chain uses TRBV20-1 and TRBJ1-5; TRBD1 could be the D gene, as 5 bases match. This receptor carries the CDR3 CSASEPGGQPQHF. In nucleotide form, the sequence is TGCAGTGCGAGTGAACCCGGGGGTCAGCCCCAGCATTTT.